The sequence of this TCR beta chain was determined in a study of cytomegalovirus exposure and HLA in healthy donors. Sequencing used immunoSEQ multiplex PCR; TCRdb keeps in-frame clones, though not all of them. The data show fewer than 80,000 clones, over 90% seen once. The CDR3 runs to 14 residues. V was pared by 6 bases and J by 0 bases, with 11 bases between. Per the germline V gene, CDR1 is MNHEY and CDR2 is SMNVEV (reference sequence). The V gene is TRBV27, the J gene TRBJ1-2; a possible D gene is TRBD1 (5 bases). Sequences were obtained from PBMCs. The receptor's source is a woman between 18 and 29 years old in good health and CMV-seropositive. The chain's CDR3 is CASRPDSTNYGYTF. The CDR3 region has the DNA TGTGCCAGCAGACCCGACAGCACTAACTATGGCTACACCTTC.